Below are 15 T cell receptor beta chains sequenced from a single sample in a study of cytomegalovirus exposure and HLA in healthy donors. Some clones are missing from TCRdb's copy, which holds only in-frame ones; the method was immunoSEQ multiplex PCR. The profile shows some 110,000 clones, roughly 93% of them singletons. Sequences were obtained from PBMCs. All receptors come from a woman aged 18-35 years in good health and CMV-seronegative.

The chain is built from TRBV7-9 and TRBJ2-5; 7 bases align to TRBD1. Germline V lookup: CDR1 SEHNR, CDR2 FQNEAQ (reference sequence). The CDR3 covers 15 residues. V shed 4 bases, J shed 5 bases, and the junction held 10 bases outside the gene matches. CDR3 in DNA: TGTGCCAGCAGCTCCGGGACAGTTGGGTCGGAGACCCAGTACTTC. Translating gives CASSSGTVGSETQYF.

The J gene is TRBJ2-3, the V gene TRBV5-1, with D possibly being TRBD1 (6 bases). The CDR3 has 16 amino acids. Looked up from germline, CDR1 is SGHRS and CDR2 is YFSETQ. The V end was cut by 0 bases, the J end by 5 bases, with 16 bases between. Here the CDR3 DNA reads TGCGCCAGCAGCTTGGTAGGGCGTGCCAGGGGAGATACGCAGTATTTT. It is translated as CASSLVGRARGDTQYF.

The V gene is TRBV5-1, the J gene TRBJ1-5, with 7 bases that match TRBD1. The CDR3 has 14 residues. The trim removed 4 bases at V and 2 bases at J, leaving 3 bases unmatched. Germline V CDR1 and CDR2: SGHRS, YFSETQ. Written as DNA, the CDR3 is TGCGCCAGCAGCCCAGGGGGAGGCAATCAGCCCCAGCATTTT. Translated: CASSPGGGNQPQHF.

This chain joins TRBV18 and TRBJ1-1; D is undetermined. The CDR3 length is 13 residues. Per germline, CDR1 KGHSH and CDR2 LQKENI. Trimming removed 2 bases from V and 0 bases from J, with 4 bases in between. The CDR3 region has the DNA TGTGCCAGCTCACCAGGGCTGAACACTGAAGCTTTCTTT. It specifies CASSPGLNTEAFF.

Notes on this clone: The germline gene is not matched at one end of the junction; a read error may be the cause. Other DNA sequences from this sample encode an identical CDR3 as well. The genes are TRBV30 and TRBJ1-5; no definite D call. The CDR3 extends over 14 amino acids. Per germline, CDR1 GTSNPN and CDR2 SVGIG (reference sequence). The CDR3 here is CAWSVLGWNQPQHF. CDR3 coding DNA: TGTGCCTGGAGTGTACTAGGGTGGAATCAACCCCAGCATTTT. Drawing the rest from reference TRBV30 and TRBJ1-5, the complete variable domain is SQTIHQWPATLVQPVGSPLSLECTVEGTSNPNLYWYRQAAGRGLQLLFYSVGIGQISSEVPQNLSASRPQDRQFILSSKKLLLSDSGFYLCAWSVLGWNQPQHFGDGTRLSIL.

V and J are TRBV27 and TRBJ2-1, with 13 bases aligning to TRBD2. Germline V gives CDR1 MNHEY, CDR2 SMNVEV (reference sequence). The CDR3 runs to 16 residues. The J segment lost 7 bases and the V segment lost 5 bases, leaving 8 bases of the junction unmatched. The CDR3 region is CASSPYTSGRANEQFF. The CDR3, as DNA: TGTGCCAGCAGTCCGTATACTAGCGGGAGGGCGAATGAGCAGTTCTTC.

The genes are TRBV27 and TRBJ2-7, with a tentative D call TRBD2 (5 bases). Germline lookup yields CDR1 MNHEY and CDR2 SMNVEV (reference sequence). Deletions cut 2 bases from V and 4 bases from J, with 12 bases between. The CDR3 has 14 residues. This CDR3 reads CASSLEGQTYEQYF. The CDR3 DNA reads TGTGCCAGCAGTTTAGAGGGTCAAACTTACGAGCAGTACTTC.

In its sample, this clone was seen once. V is TRBV4-1 and J is TRBJ1-1; D is undetermined. The V end was cut by 1 base, the J end by 1 base, with 4 bases between. Germline CDR1 reads MGHRA; CDR2 reads YSYEKL. The CDR3 loop spans 13 amino acids. Here the CDR3 DNA reads TGCGCCAGCAGCCAAGCAGGGAACACTGAAGCTTTCTTT. This codes for CASSQAGNTEAFF.

V and J are TRBV19 and TRBJ2-7; 11 nucleotides line up with TRBD1. V trimming: 1 base; J trimming: 5 bases; junction bases outside the gene matches: 7. This CDR3 has 16 residues. The V gene's germline CDR1 is LNHDA and CDR2 SQIVND (reference sequence). Here the CDR3 reads CASSIGTGGAGDEQYF. The CDR3 DNA reads TGTGCCAGTAGTATAGGGACAGGGGGCGCAGGAGACGAGCAGTACTTC.

The chain carries TRBV11-2 and TRBJ2-5; TRBD2 is a possible D gene (6 bases). This CDR3 is built from 14 residues. CDR1 and CDR2 (germline): SGHAT, FQNNGV. Trimming removed 4 bases at V and 5 bases at J, with 14 bases between. The CDR3 protein is CASSYKQEGETQYF. CDR3 DNA: TGTGCCAGCAGCTACAAGCAGGAGGGCGAGACCCAGTACTTC.

The V call is TRBV4-1, the J call TRBJ1-3; D is perhaps TRBD1 (5 bases). From germline, CDR1 is MGHRA and CDR2 YSYEKL. The CDR3 spans 15 residues. Trimming stripped 4 bases from V and 3 bases from J, with 13 bases between. The CDR3 DNA sequence: TGCGCCAGCAGCCGAGAAGACAGTAATGGAAACACCATATATTTT. Protein sequence: CASSREDSNGNTIYF.

The chain carries TRBV13 and TRBJ2-1; TRBD2 agrees at 7 bases. V lost 5 bases to trimming and J lost 7 bases; unmatched junction nucleotides: 2. Per the germline V gene, CDR1 is PRHDT and CDR2 is FYEKMQ (reference sequence). CDR3 length: 12 residues. CDR3 region: CASSPGGNEQFF. CDR3 DNA: TGTGCCAGCAGCCCCGGGGGGAATGAGCAGTTCTTC.

The genes are TRBV9 and TRBJ2-1; D gene ambiguous. Deletions cut 0 bases from V and 9 bases from J, with 13 bases between. The germline V gene encodes CDR1 SGDLS and CDR2 YYNGEE. CDR3 length: 14 residues. CDR3: CASSVDGSPSEQFF. The CDR3 bases are TGTGCCAGCAGCGTAGACGGTAGCCCCAGTGAGCAGTTCTTC. The full variable domain, completed using reference TRBV9 and TRBJ2-1, is DSGVTQTPKHLITATGQRVTLRCSPRSGDLSVYWYQQSLDQGLQFLIQYYNGEERAKGNILERFSAQQFPDLHSELNLSSLELGDSALYFCASSVDGSPSEQFFGPGTRLTVL.

J is TRBJ1-5 and V is TRBV7-3; no clear D gene. V was shortened by 8 bases and J by 7 bases, with 15 bases between the two germline ends. CDR1 is SGHTA, CDR2 FQGTGA, per germline. The CDR3 spans 13 residues. The CDR3, as DNA: TGTGCCAGCGCTGAGGCGGGATCGCAGCCCCAGCATTTT. It codes for CASAEAGSQPQHF.

V usage is TRBV6-5 and J usage is TRBJ2-7; possible D gene TRBD1, 6 bases. V lost 3 bases and J lost 6, with 15 bases in between. The CDR3 has 14 amino acids. From germline, CDR1 is MNHEY and CDR2 SVGAGI. The CDR3 DNA reads TGTGCCAGCAGTTATTTGAGAGAGGGGGTCGAGCAGTACTTC. Translating it yields CASSYLREGVEQYF.